These 7 T cell receptor beta chains came from one sample sequenced in a study of blood T cell repertoires in COVID-19. Sequencing used immunoSEQ multiplex PCR; TCRdb keeps in-frame clones, though not all of them. The table shows under 200,000 clones, with roughly 85% occurring only once. The sample taken for sequencing was peripheral blood. The receptors were sampled from a man aged 60 to 69 with acute or convalescent COVID-19.

The CDR3 spells CASSHYSYRGGLAKNIQYF. In DNA form, the CDR3 reads TGTGCCAGCAGCCACTATTCTTACAGGGGCGGATTAGCCAAAAACATTCAGTACTTC. The rearrangement uses TRBV14 and TRBJ2-4; 7 bases align to TRBD1. CDR1 and CDR2 (germline): SGHDN, FVKESK. The CDR3 runs to 19 residues. V trimming: 3 bases; J trimming: 0 bases; junction bases outside the gene matches: 14.

V usage is TRBV6-5 and J usage is TRBJ1-5; D remains ambiguous. The CDR3 is 15 residues long. The V gene lost 6 bases and the J gene lost 7 bases, with 19 bases spanning the gap. Per the germline V gene, CDR1 is MNHEY and CDR2 is SVGAGI. In DNA form, the CDR3 reads TGTGCCAGCAGCCACGGGGTCCCGAGCGGACAGCCCCAGCATTTT. Translated, it gives CASSHGVPSGQPQHF.

This chain connects TRBV28 to TRBJ1-6, with D unclear. V lost 6 bases, J lost 6 bases, and 15 bases lay in between. CDR3 length: 15 amino acids. CDR1 is MDHEN and CDR2 is SYDVKM in the germline V gene. DNA of the CDR3: TGTGCCAGCAGCGCCGACCCGGGAGGTAATTCACCCCTCCACTTT. Its protein is CASSADPGGNSPLHF.

The CDR3 loop is CASSQQGSHSNQPQHF. CDR3 coding DNA: TGTGCCAGTAGTCAACAGGGCTCCCATAGCAATCAGCCCCAGCATTTT. This chain links TRBV19 with TRBJ1-5, with a possible D match to TRBD1 (6 bases). V was clipped by 5 bases and J by 0 bases, with 14 bases between them. The CDR3 has 16 residues. Germline loops: CDR1 LNHDA, CDR2 SQIVND (reference sequence).

The chain couples TRBV5-6 to TRBJ1-4; D is undetermined. V shed 3 bases and J shed 6 bases, with 15 bases lying between them. CDR3 length: 15 residues. Germline CDR1 is SGHDT and CDR2 is YYEEEE. CDR3 region: CASSYTGFKDEKLFF. The CDR3 nucleotides read TGTGCCAGCAGCTACACGGGGTTTAAAGATGAAAAACTGTTTTTT.

The V call is TRBV27, the J call TRBJ1-2; D is uncertain. In germline, CDR1 is MNHEY, CDR2 SMNVEV (reference sequence). V lost 6 bases and J lost 5, with 13 bases in between. CDR3 size: 13 residues. The CDR3 region is CASSRESFYGYTF. The CDR3 nucleotides are TGTGCCAGCAGCCGGGAGTCGTTTTATGGCTACACCTTC.

V usage is TRBV19 and J usage is TRBJ2-7; 8 nucleotides line up with TRBD1. The trim removed 5 bases at V and 0 bases at J, leaving 3 bases unmatched. CDR3 length equals 14 residues. Per germline, CDR1 LNHDA and CDR2 SQIVND (reference sequence). The CDR3 bases are TGTGCCAGTAGTGAGGACAGGGTCTCCTACGAGCAGTACTTC. It encodes CASSEDRVSYEQYF. Drawing the rest from reference TRBV19 and TRBJ2-7, the complete variable domain is DGGITQSPKYLFRKEGQNVTLSCEQNLNHDAMYWYRQDPGQGLRLIYYSQIVNDFQKGDIAEGYSVSREKKESFPLTVTSAQKNPTAFYLCASSEDRVSYEQYFGPGTRLTVT.